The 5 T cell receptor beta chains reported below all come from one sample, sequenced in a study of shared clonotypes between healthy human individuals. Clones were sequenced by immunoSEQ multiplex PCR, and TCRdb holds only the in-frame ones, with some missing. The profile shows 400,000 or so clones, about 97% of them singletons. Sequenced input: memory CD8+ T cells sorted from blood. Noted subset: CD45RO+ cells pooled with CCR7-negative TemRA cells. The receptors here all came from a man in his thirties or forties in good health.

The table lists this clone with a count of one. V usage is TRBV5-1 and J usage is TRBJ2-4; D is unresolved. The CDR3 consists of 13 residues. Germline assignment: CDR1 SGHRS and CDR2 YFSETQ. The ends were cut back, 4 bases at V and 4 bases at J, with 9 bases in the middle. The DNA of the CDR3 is TGCGCCAGCAGCCCGTTGGCAAAAAACATTCAGTACTTC. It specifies CASSPLAKNIQYF.

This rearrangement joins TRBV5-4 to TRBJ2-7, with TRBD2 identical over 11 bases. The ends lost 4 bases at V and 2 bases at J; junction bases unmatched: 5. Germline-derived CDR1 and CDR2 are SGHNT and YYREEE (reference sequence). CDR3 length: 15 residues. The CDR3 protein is CASSRTSGSPYEQYF. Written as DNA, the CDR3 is TGTGCCAGCAGCCGCACTAGCGGGAGCCCCTACGAGCAGTACTTC.

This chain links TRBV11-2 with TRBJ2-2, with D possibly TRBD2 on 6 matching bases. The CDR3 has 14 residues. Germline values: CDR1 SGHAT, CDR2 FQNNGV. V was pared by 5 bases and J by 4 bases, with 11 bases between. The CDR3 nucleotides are TGTGCCAGCAGCCAGACTAGTGGCACCGGGGAGCTGTTTTTT. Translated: CASSQTSGTGELFF.

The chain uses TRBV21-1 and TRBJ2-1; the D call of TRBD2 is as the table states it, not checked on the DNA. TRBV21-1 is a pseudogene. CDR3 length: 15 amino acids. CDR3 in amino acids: CASFGTSGPYNEQFF. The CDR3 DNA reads TGTGCCAGCTTCGGAACTAGCGGTCCCTACAATGAGCAGTTCTTC.

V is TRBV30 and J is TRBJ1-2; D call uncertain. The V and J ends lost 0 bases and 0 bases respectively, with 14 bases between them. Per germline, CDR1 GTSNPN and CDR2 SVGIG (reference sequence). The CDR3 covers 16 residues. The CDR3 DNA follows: TGTGCCTGGAGTGTCAGGTATTTTCAGGCTAACTATGGCTACACCTTC. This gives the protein CAWSVRYFQANYGYTF.